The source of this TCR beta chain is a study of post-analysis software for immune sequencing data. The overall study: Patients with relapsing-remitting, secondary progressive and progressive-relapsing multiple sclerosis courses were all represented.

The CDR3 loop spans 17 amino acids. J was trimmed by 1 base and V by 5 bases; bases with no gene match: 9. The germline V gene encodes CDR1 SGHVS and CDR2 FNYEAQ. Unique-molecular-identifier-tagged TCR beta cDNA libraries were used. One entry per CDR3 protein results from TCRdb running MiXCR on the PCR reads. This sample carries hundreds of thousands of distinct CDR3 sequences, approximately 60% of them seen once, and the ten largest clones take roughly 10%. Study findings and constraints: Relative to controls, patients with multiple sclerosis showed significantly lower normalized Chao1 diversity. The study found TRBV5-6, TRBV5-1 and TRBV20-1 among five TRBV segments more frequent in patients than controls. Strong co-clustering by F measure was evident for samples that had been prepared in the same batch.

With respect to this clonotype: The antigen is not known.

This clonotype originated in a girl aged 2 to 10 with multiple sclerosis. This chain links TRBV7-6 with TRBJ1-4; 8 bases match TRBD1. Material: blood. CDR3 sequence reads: CASSPTRGQGTNEKLFF. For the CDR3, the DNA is TGTGCCAGCAGCCCCACCCGTGGACAGGGAACTAATGAAAAACTGTTTTTT.